A selection of T cell receptor beta chains follows, all from one sample in a study of blood T cell repertoires in COVID-19. Only in-frame clones appear in the TCRdb table, and some are missing; sequencing was by immunoSEQ multiplex PCR. The sample lists some 45,000 clones, about 87% occurring once. Sequenced: peripheral blood. The source is a human donor with active COVID-19. The donor label of this sample is uncertain. Each CDR3 is given with its conserved first and last residue. The D gene is left open where the match is weak. The size entry is marked missing in some rows and otherwise reads once, few, many or a size class.

cdr3_nt cdr3_aa d_call cdr3_length j_call clone_size v_call
TGTGCCAGTAGTATAGGATTCAGGGGACGGTCCGGGGAGCTGTTTTTT CASSIGFRGRSGELFF . 16 TRBJ2-2 . TRBV19
TGCAGCGTTGTTGTGGGGGCCACTCTCGCGACCCAGTACTTC CSVVVGATLATQYF . 14 TRBJ2-5 . TRBV29-1
TGTGCCAGTACCCTCCGGACAGGGACGGGAACTGAAGCTTTCTTT CASTLRTGTGTEAFF TRBD1 15 TRBJ1-1 . TRBV19
TGTGCCAGCAGGAGGAGGGGTCCGTACACTGAAGCTTTCTTT CASRRRGPYTEAFF . 14 TRBJ1-1 . TRBV5-8
TGTGCCAGCAGCTTATTCGGGGAATTCACAGATACGCAGTATTTT CASSLFGEFTDTQYF . 15 TRBJ2-3 few TRBV7-6
TGTGCCAGCAGCACGGCAGGAAGCTCCTACGAGCAGTACTTC CASSTAGSSYEQYF . 14 TRBJ2-7 . TRBV5-6
TGTGCCAGCAGCCTAGGGACAGTCTATGGCTACACCTTC CASSLGTVYGYTF TRBD1 13 TRBJ1-2 . TRBV7-2
TGTGCCAGCTCACCACCTGGACTAGCGGGAGCTGGGTCCCAGTACTTC CASSPPGLAGAGSQYF TRBD2 16 TRBJ2-5 . TRBV18
TGTGCCAGCAGCCTTACCTACGAGCAGTACTTC CASSLTYEQYF . 11 TRBJ2-7 . TRBV7-9
TGTGCCAGCAGCCCGGGACAGTCCAACAATGAGCAGTTCTTC CASSPGQSNNEQFF TRBD1 14 TRBJ2-1 . TRBV7-3
TGCGCCAGCAGCTCACAGGGGGCGGAATGGGAGACCCAGTACTTC CASSSQGAEWETQYF TRBD1 15 TRBJ2-5 once TRBV5-1
TGCGCCAGCAGCTTGGTATTCGGTGGAGAATACGAGCAGTACTTC CASSLVFGGEYEQYF . 15 TRBJ2-7 . TRBV5-1
TGTGCCAGCAGCTTAGGGGCGGGATCCAAAAACATTCAGTACTTC CASSLGAGSKNIQYF . 15 TRBJ2-4 . TRBV7-3
TGCGCCAGCAGTGAGTTCCCTGGCGGGAGCACAGATACGCAGTATTTT CASSEFPGGSTDTQYF . 16 TRBJ2-3 . TRBV10-1
TGTGCCAGCAGTTCCGCGGGAGAGGGAAACACCATATATTTT CASSSAGEGNTIYF . 14 TRBJ1-3 . TRBV27
TGTGCCAGTAGTACGACAGGATCCACTGAAGCTTTCTTT CASSTTGSTEAFF . 13 TRBJ1-1 . TRBV19
TGCGCCAGCAGCATACAGGGGGCGTATAGCGGGGAGCTGTTTTTT CASSIQGAYSGELFF TRBD1 15 TRBJ2-2 . TRBV5-1
TGTGCCAGCAGCCAGACAGGAGGTGGCTACACCTTC CASSQTGGGYTF . 12 TRBJ1-2 once TRBV11-2
TGCGCCAGCAGCCAAGAAATCGAAGGGGGGGCGTACAATGAGCAGTTCTTC CASSQEIEGGAYNEQFF . 17 TRBJ2-1 . TRBV4-1
TGTGCCAGCAGCCTGAGGGACAGGGTCGCCGGGGAGCTGTTTTTT CASSLRDRVAGELFF TRBD1 15 TRBJ2-2 once TRBV11-2
TGTGCCAGCAGGTTGACAGGGACGAACACTGAAGCTTTCTTT CASRLTGTNTEAFF TRBD1 14 TRBJ1-1 . TRBV5-5
TGTGCCAGCGCTTGGGCAGGAGGTCAGCCCCAGCATTTT CASAWAGGQPQHF . 13 TRBJ1-5 . TRBV7-9
TGTGCCAGCAGCGTATCACCAATAGGCACAGATACGCAGTATTTT CASSVSPIGTDTQYF . 15 TRBJ2-3 . TRBV9
TGTGCCAGCAGCGTAGGTCTAAACAATGAGCAGTTCTTC CASSVGLNNEQFF . 13 TRBJ2-1 few TRBV9
TGTGCCAGCAAAAGTGTCATGGCAGTCCACCAAGAGACCCAGTACTTC CASKSVMAVHQETQYF . 16 TRBJ2-5 . TRBV28
TGTGCCAGCAGTCGATACGCTACCCAAGAGACCCAGTACTTC CASSRYATQETQYF . 14 TRBJ2-5 . TRBV5-6
TGTGCCAGCAGCAGAGGACAGGAAGGCGAGCAGTACTTC CASSRGQEGEQYF TRBD1 13 TRBJ2-7 . TRBV6-5
TGTGCCAGTAGTATCCGGCAGGGGGCGTCGATTCTTGGCTACACCTTC CASSIRQGASILGYTF TRBD1 16 TRBJ1-2 . TRBV19
TGCGCCAGCAGCGGGTTGACAGGGAGCGATGAGCAGTTCTTC CASSGLTGSDEQFF TRBD1 14 TRBJ2-1 once TRBV5-1
TGTGCCAGCAGTTACGGGACAGAAACGACCTACGAGCAGTACTTC CASSYGTETTYEQYF TRBD1 15 TRBJ2-7 . TRBV6-2/TRBV6-3
TGTGCCAGCAGTGACCCGGGGAGAAACACCATATATTTT CASSDPGRNTIYF . 13 TRBJ1-3 . TRBV28
TGTGCCAGCAGCCCGCGACAGGGAAATGAGCAGTTCTTC CASSPRQGNEQFF TRBD1 13 TRBJ2-1 . TRBV7-9